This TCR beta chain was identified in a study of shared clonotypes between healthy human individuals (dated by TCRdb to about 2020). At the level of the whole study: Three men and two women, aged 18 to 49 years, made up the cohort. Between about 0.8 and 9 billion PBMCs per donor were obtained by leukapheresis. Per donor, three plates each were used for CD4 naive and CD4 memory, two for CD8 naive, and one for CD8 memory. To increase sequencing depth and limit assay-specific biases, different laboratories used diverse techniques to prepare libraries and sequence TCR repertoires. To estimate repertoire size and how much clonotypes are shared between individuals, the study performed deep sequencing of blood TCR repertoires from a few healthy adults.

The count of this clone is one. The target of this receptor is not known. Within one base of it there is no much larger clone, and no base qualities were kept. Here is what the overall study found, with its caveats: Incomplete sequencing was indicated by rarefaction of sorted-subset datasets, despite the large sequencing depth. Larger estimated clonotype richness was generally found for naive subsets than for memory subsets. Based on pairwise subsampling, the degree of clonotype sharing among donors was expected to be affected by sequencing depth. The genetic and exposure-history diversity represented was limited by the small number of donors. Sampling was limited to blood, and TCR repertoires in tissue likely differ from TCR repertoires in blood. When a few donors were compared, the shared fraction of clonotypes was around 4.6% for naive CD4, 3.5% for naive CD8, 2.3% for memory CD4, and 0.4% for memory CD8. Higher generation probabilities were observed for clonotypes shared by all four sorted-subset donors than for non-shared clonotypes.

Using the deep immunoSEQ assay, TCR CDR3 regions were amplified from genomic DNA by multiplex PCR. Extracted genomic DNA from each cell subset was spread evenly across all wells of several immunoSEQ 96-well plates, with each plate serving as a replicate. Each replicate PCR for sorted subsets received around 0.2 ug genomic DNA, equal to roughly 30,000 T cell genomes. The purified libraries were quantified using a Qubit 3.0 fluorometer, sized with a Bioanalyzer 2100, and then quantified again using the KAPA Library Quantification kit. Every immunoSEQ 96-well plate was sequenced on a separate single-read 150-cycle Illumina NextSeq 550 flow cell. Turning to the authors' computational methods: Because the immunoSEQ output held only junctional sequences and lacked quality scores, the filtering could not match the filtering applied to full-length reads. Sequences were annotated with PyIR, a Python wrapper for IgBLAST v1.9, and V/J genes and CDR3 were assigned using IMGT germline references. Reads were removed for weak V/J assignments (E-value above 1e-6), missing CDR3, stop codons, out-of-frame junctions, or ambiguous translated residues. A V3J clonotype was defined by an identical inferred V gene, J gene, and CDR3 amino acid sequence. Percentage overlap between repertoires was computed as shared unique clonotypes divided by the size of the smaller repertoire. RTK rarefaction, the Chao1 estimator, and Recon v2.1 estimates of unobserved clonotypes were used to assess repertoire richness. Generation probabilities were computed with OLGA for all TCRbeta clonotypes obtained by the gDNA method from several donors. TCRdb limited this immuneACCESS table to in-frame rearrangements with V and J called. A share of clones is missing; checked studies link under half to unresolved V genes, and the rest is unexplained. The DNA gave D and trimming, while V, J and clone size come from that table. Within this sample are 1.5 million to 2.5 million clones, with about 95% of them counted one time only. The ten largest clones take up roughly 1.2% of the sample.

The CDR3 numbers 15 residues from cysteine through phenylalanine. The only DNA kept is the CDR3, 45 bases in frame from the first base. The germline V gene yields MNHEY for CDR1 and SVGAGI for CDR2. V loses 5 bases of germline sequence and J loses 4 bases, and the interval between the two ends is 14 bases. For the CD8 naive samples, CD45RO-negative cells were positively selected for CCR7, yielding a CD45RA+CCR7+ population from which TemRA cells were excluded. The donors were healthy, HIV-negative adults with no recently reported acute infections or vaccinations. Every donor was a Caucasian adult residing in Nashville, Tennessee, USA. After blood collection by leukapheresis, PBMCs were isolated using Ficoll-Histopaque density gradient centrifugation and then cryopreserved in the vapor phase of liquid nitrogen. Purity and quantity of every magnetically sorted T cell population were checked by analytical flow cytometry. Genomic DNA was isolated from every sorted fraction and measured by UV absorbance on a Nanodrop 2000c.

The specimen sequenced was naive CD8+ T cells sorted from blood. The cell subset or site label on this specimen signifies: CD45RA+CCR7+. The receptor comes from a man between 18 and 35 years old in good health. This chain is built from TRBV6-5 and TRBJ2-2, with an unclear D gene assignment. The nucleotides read TGTGCCAGCAGTGTCGCGGAAGTGAGCACCGGGGAGCTGTTTTTT. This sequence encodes CASSVAEVSTGELFF.